This T cell receptor (beta chain) comes out of a study of T-cell reconstitution after alpha-beta-depleted transplantation in children. Whole-study results and caveats: One year post-transplant, T-cell counts and diversity were largely derived from T cells produced anew. It was reported that alpha-beta T cells came from several hundred expanded graft clones (about two months after transplant).

Germline V gene lookup returns CDR1 SEHNR and CDR2 FQNEAQ (reference sequence). The V and J ends lost 3 bases and 9 bases respectively, with 14 bases between them. There are 13 residues in the CDR3. Using unique molecular identifiers, the investigators prepared the TCRbeta library. TCRdb independently ran MiXCR on the PCR reads; one entry per CDR3 protein. The sample has approximately 400,000 distinct CDR3 sequences, 15% to 20% seen once. In the case of this clonotype: The target antigen is unknown.

This rearrangement joins TRBV7-9 to TRBJ1-1, with a weak D call TRBD1 (5 bases). The TCR was taken from a boy under two years old who had a stem cell transplant for Wiskott-Aldrich syndrome, so the T cells may come from the graft donor. The sequenced sample was PBMCs, mostly from graft donor cells, obtained 360 days after TCRalphabeta/CD19-depleted stem cell transplant. CDR3: CASSFNSGTQAFF. The CDR3 DNA reads as TGTGCCAGCAGCTTTAACTCCGGGACTCAAGCTTTCTTT.